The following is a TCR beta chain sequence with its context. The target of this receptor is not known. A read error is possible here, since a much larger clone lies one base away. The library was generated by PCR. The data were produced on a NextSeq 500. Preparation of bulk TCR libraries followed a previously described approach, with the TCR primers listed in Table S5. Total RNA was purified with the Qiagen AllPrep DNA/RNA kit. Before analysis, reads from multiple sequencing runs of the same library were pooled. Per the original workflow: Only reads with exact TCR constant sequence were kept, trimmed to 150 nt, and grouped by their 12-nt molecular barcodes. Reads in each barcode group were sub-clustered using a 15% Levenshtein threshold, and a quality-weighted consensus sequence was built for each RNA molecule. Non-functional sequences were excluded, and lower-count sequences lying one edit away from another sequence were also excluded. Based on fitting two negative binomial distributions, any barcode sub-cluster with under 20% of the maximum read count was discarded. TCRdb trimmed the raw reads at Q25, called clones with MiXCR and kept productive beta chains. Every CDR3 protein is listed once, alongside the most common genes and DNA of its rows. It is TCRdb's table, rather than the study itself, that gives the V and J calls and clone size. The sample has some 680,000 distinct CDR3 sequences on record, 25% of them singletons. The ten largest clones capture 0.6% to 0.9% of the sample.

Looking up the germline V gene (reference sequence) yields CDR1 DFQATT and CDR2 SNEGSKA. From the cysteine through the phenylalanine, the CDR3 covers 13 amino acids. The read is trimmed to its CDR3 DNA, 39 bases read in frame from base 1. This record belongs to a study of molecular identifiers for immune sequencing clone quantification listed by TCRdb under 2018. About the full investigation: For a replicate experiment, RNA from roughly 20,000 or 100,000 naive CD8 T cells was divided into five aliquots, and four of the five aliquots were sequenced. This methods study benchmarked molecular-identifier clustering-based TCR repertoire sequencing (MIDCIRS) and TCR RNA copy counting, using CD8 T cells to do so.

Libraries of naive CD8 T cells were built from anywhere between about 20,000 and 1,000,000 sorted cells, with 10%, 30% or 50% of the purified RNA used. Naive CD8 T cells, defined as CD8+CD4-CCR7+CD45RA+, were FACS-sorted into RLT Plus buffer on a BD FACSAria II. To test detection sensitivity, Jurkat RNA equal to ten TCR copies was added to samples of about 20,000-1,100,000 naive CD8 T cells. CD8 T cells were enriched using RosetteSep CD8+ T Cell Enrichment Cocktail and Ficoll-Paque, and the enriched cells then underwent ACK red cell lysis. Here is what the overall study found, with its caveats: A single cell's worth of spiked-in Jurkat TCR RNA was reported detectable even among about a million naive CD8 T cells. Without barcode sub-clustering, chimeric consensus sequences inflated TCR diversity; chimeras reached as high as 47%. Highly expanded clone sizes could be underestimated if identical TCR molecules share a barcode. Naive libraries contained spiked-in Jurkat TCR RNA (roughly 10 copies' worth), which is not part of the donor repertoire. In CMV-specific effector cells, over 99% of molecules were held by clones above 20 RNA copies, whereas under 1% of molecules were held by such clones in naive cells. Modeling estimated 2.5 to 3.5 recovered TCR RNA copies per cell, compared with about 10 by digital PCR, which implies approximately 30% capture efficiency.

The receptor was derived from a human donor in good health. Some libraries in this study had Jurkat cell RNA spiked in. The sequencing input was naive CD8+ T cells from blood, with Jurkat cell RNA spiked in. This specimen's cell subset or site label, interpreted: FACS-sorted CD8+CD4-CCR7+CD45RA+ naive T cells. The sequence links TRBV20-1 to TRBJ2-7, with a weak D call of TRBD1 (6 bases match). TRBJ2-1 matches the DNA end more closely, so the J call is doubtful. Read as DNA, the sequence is TGCAGTGCTAACCGCCCCGACAGGCACGAGCAGTTCTTC. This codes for CSANRPDRHEQFF.